Below, 26 T cell receptor beta chains from the same sample are listed, as sequenced in a study of OX40 agonist ivuxolimab in advanced cancers. Profiling relied on immunoSEQ multiplex PCR, and the TCRdb table lists in-frame clones only, not all of them. Of about 51,000 clones listed, around 77% are singletons. The input for sequencing was CD4+ or CD8+ T cells sorted from blood, taken in a trial of the OX40 agonist ivuxolimab. The receptors come from an adult with an advanced solid tumor such as melanoma, head and neck, liver or kidney cancer.

V usage is TRBV5-1 and J usage is TRBJ2-5; 11 bases are a match to TRBD1. The CDR3 runs 14 residues. V lost 4 bases and J lost 9; bases outside the gene matches: 8. CDR1 SGHRS and CDR2 YFSETQ come from the germline V gene. CDR3 residues: CASSPGTGGTSQYF. CDR3 sequence (DNA): TGCGCCAGCAGCCCTGGGACAGGGGGAACGTCCCAGTACTTC.

V is TRBV27 and J is TRBJ2-5; D unresolved. The CDR3 has 13 residues. Germline CDR1 is MNHEY and CDR2 is SMNVEV (reference sequence). Trimming shortened V by 2 bases and J by 5 bases, and 9 bases separated the two germline ends. Written as DNA, the CDR3 is TGTGCCAGCAGTTTAAGGGTAGGGGAGACCCAGTACTTC. Protein product: CASSLRVGETQYF.

The rearrangement uses TRBV28 and TRBJ1-2, with TRBD1 matching 7 bases. Germline loops: CDR1 MDHEN, CDR2 SYDVKM. V was clipped by 0 bases and J by 6 bases; unmatched bases: 13. The CDR3 length is 17 residues. The CDR3 coding sequence is TGTGCCAGCAGTTTATGGAGAGGGGGCGCTGCCCACGATGGCTACACCTTC. Amino acids: CASSLWRGGAAHDGYTF.

The chain couples TRBV7-2 to TRBJ2-1; 9 nucleotides align to TRBD2. Germline trimming cut 3 bases from V and 0 bases from J; bases unmatched to any gene: 0. CDR1 is SGHTA, CDR2 FQGNSA, per germline. The CDR3 sequence is 15 residues long. The CDR3 loop is CASSFSGSSYNEQFF. In DNA form, the CDR3 reads TGTGCCAGCAGCTTTAGCGGGAGCTCCTACAATGAGCAGTTCTTC.

V usage is TRBV9 and J usage is TRBJ2-3; D perhaps matches TRBD2 (5 bases). The V gene's germline CDR1 is SGDLS and CDR2 YYNGEE. Trimming stripped 4 bases from V and 2 bases from J, with 14 bases between. The CDR3 runs to 15 residues. In DNA, the CDR3 is TGTGCCAGCAGCCGCGTTGGGGAGAACACAGATACGCAGTATTTT. Its translation: CASSRVGENTDTQYF.

The CDR3 loop is CASSQDRDYGYTF. The CDR3 bases are TGTGCCAGCTCGCAAGACAGGGACTATGGCTACACCTTC. This chain uses TRBV18 with TRBJ1-2, with 7 bases fitting TRBD1. The germline gives CDR1 KGHSH, CDR2 LQKENI. The CDR3 extends over 13 amino acids. Trimming at V came to 6 bases and at J to 3 bases, leaving 4 bases not matched to a gene.

V gene TRBV5-6 combines with J gene TRBJ1-2, with 7 bases lining up with TRBD1. V shed 1 base and J 10 bases; nucleotides not matched to a gene: 4. CDR1 and CDR2 (germline): SGHDT, YYEEEE. The CDR3 is made up of 12 amino acids. This CDR3 reads CASSLWTGAYTF. The CDR3 DNA follows: TGTGCCAGCAGCTTGTGGACAGGTGCCTACACCTTC.

This clone has just a few counts. The chain employs TRBV5-4 and TRBJ1-3; TRBD1 might be the D (5 bases). V gave up 0 bases and J gave up 1 base, with 14 bases separating them. CDR3 length: 17 residues. The germline CDR1 and CDR2 sequences are SGHNT and YYREEE (reference sequence). This CDR3 is CASSLAWGKDSGNTIYF. The DNA for the CDR3 is TGTGCCAGCAGCTTGGCCTGGGGGAAGGATTCTGGAAACACCATATATTTT.

The rearrangement uses TRBV5-1 and TRBJ1-6; D may be TRBD1 (6 bases). The germline V gene has CDR1 SGHRS and CDR2 YFSETQ. Trimming stripped 0 bases from V and 5 bases from J, with 9 bases between. The CDR3 runs 15 residues. CDR3: CASSLGSGDNSPLHF. The CDR3 DNA follows: TGCGCCAGCAGCTTGGGGTCAGGGGATAATTCACCCCTCCACTTT.

This clone was detected once. The rearrangement links TRBV25-1 to TRBJ1-1; D ambiguous. There are 15 residues in the CDR3. Germline V lookup: CDR1 MGHDK, CDR2 SYGVNS. Trimming removed 4 bases at V and 10 bases at J, with 22 bases between. The chain's CDR3 is CASSGGVDRNFRAFF. CDR3 in DNA: TGTGCCAGCAGTGGGGGAGTGGATCGTAATTTTCGAGCTTTCTTT.

The chain joins TRBV2 to TRBJ1-1; D may be TRBD1 (5 bases). Trimming removed 6 bases from V and 1 base from J, with 9 bases in between. The CDR3 has 13 amino acids. The V gene's germline CDR1 is SNHLY and CDR2 FYNNEI. The CDR3 loop is CASSQGQNTEAFF. The CDR3 DNA sequence: TGTGCCAGCAGCCAAGGACAGAACACTGAAGCTTTCTTT.

This clone occurred a few times. V usage is TRBV4-1 and J usage is TRBJ2-1; 10 positions match TRBD2. Unmatched junction bases numbered 4, after V lost 4 bases and J lost 4 bases. The CDR3 sequence is 15 residues long. Germline CDR1 and CDR2: MGHRA and YSYEKL. The CDR3 DNA is TGCGCCAGCAGCCCCGGACTAGCGGCGTACAATGAGCAGTTCTTC. Protein sequence: CASSPGLAAYNEQFF.

V gene TRBV4-1 combines with J gene TRBJ2-7; D is possibly TRBD1 (5 bases). Deletions cut 4 bases from V and 0 bases from J, with 16 bases between. The CDR3 extends over 16 amino acids. Germline CDR1 MGHRA, CDR2 YSYEKL. The CDR3 DNA sequence: TGCGCCAGCAGCCCTGGGGCAGCGACCAGCTCCTACGAGCAGTACTTC. Translation gives CASSPGAATSSYEQYF.

The V and J genes are TRBV7-5 and TRBJ2-1; whether TRBD2, the table's D call, matches the DNA was not checked. TRBV7-5 is marked as a pseudogene. The CDR3 covers 14 residues. CDR3 DNA: TGTGCCTGGGAGGAGAAAATTCCCTACAATGAGCAGTTCTTC. Translated, it gives CAWEEKIPYNEQFF.

V gene TRBV5-1 combines with J gene TRBJ1-1; perhaps TRBD1 as D (5 bases). Germline V lookup: CDR1 SGHRS, CDR2 YFSETQ. V dropped 0 bases and J dropped 5 bases, with 11 bases sitting between them. This CDR3 has 14 residues. The CDR3 loop is CASSLGQSMTEAFF. CDR3 sequence (DNA): TGCGCCAGCAGCTTGGGACAGAGCATGACTGAAGCTTTCTTT.

This clone was picked up one time. V and J are TRBV12-5 and TRBJ2-7, with unresolved D. Germline assignment: CDR1 LGHNT and CDR2 FRNRAP. V was shortened by 0 bases and J by 1 base, with 4 bases between the two germline ends. CDR3 length equals 13 residues. The CDR3 nucleotides are TGTGCTAGTGGTTTGGTAAAATCCTACGAGCAGTACTTC. It yields the protein CASGLVKSYEQYF. The full variable domain, its missing parts supplied by reference TRBV12-5 and TRBJ2-7, is DARVTQTPRHKVTEMGQEVTMRCQPILGHNTVFWYRQTMMQGLELLAYFRNRAPLDDSGMPKDRFSAEMPDATLATLKIQPSEPRDSAVYFCASGLVKSYEQYFGPGTRLTVT.

The DNA of the CDR3 is TGTGCCAGCAGCTTAGAAGGGGAATGGTACCAAGAGACCCAGTACTTC. Translation gives CASSLEGEWYQETQYF. The rearrangement links TRBV7-8 to TRBJ2-5, with a tentative D call TRBD1 (5 bases). The V gene lost 1 base and the J gene lost 0 bases, with 12 bases spanning the gap. The germline V gene encodes CDR1 SGHVS and CDR2 FQNEAQ. The CDR3 loop spans 16 amino acids.

DNA of the CDR3: TGTGCCAGCAGCGTTAACCCTCAGGGCCACGAGCAGTACTTC. The encoded protein is CASSVNPQGHEQYF. The chain links TRBV6-5 to TRBJ2-7, with D tentatively TRBD1 (5 bases). This CDR3 is built from 14 residues. CDR1 is MNHEY and CDR2 is SVGAGI in the germline V gene. V lost 6 bases and J 5 bases, leaving 17 bases between the germline ends.

This chain joins TRBV5-6 and TRBJ2-1; D is possibly TRBD1 or TRBD2 (7 bases each). The CDR3 covers 15 residues. V dropped 2 bases and J dropped 0 bases, with 9 bases sitting between them. In germline, CDR1 is SGHDT, CDR2 YYEEEE. The DNA of the CDR3 is TGTGCCAGCAGCTTCAGGGGGGGCTCCTACAATGAGCAGTTCTTC. It specifies CASSFRGGSYNEQFF. The variable domain in full, with the rest retrieved from reference TRBV5-6 and TRBJ2-1, is DAGVTQSPTHLIKTRGQQVTLRCSPKSGHDTVSWYQQALGQGPQFIFQYYEEEERQRGNFPDRFSGHQFPNYSSELNVNALLLGDSALYLCASSFRGGSYNEQFFGPGTRLTVL.

CDR3 in amino acids: CASSLQTSPDTQYF. DNA of the CDR3: TGTGCCAGCAGCCTCCAGACTAGCCCCGATACGCAGTATTTT. The V and J genes are TRBV7-6 and TRBJ2-3; TRBD2 aligns across 7 bases. This CDR3 is 14 amino acids long. Germline CDR1 is SGHVS and CDR2 is FNYEAQ. V shed 5 bases and J 6 bases; nucleotides not matched to a gene: 8.

This clone was counted once. Here the CDR3 DNA reads TGTGCCTGGAGTGCGGGTCGGTTCGTCGGTGGCTACACCTTC. Translation: CAWSAGRFVGGYTF. The V and J genes are TRBV30 and TRBJ1-2, with D unclear. Trimming took off 1 base at V and 7 bases at J, with 16 bases between the two ends. Looked up from germline, CDR1 is GTSNPN and CDR2 is SVGIG (reference sequence). The CDR3 extends over 14 amino acids.

This clone showed up just once. This chain joins TRBV6-1 and TRBJ2-7; D is unresolved. The length of the CDR3 is 13 residues. With 2 bases removed from V and 3 bases from J, the gap between germline ends came to 8 bases. Per germline, CDR1 MNHNS and CDR2 SASEGT. CDR3: CASSEPAVYEQYF. CDR3 nucleotide sequence: TGTGCCAGCAGTGAACCCGCAGTCTACGAGCAGTACTTC.

The chain links TRBV6-1 to TRBJ2-6; D is perhaps TRBD1 (5 bases). This CDR3 spans 15 amino acids. Germline lookup yields CDR1 MNHNS and CDR2 SASEGT. V lost 6 bases, J lost 0 bases, and 9 bases lay in between. This CDR3 reads CASSQQVSGANVLTF. The CDR3, as DNA: TGTGCCAGCAGCCAACAGGTCTCTGGGGCCAACGTCCTGACTTTC.

The gene calls are TRBV6-1 and TRBJ1-2; D is ambiguous. The CDR3 length is 13 residues. V was shortened by 2 bases and J by 8 bases, with 12 bases between the two germline ends. Per germline, CDR1 MNHNS and CDR2 SASEGT. This CDR3 is CASSEILSAGYTF. CDR3 bases: TGTGCCAGCAGTGAAATTTTATCGGCAGGCTACACCTTC.

The chain recombines TRBV5-8 with TRBJ1-5; TRBD1 is a possible D gene (5 bases). Germline CDR1 and CDR2: SGHTS and YDEGEE. This CDR3 is built from 16 residues. V was clipped by 0 bases and J by 1 base, with 11 bases between them. The CDR3 nucleotides are TGTGCCAGCAGCTTGGCTTTGGGGGGGAGCAATCAGCCCCAGCATTTT. Translating it yields CASSLALGGSNQPQHF.

The chain carries TRBV18 and TRBJ2-1; D is ambiguous. CDR1 KGHSH and CDR2 LQKENI come from the germline V gene. The V end lost 0 bases, the J end lost 9 bases, and 12 bases lay between the germline ends. The CDR3 contains 14 residues. In DNA form, the CDR3 reads TGTGCCAGCTCACCACCGGCTGACATGGGTGAGCAGTTCTTC. Translating it yields CASSPPADMGEQFF.